The next 22 T cell receptor beta chains were all read from a single sample in a study of blood T cells in healthy people across ages. Combining a sample-barcoded 5' primer with a J-beta primer mix, a second PCR ran for 7 to 11 cycles. TCRdb recomputed calls from the 5' RACE reads with MiXCR, one row per CDR3 protein. Among approximately 900,000 distinct CDR3 sequences listed, 25% to 30% were seen once. The sample was also linked to a second study, of T cells of mothers and their children.

The specimen was blood. These receptors were taken from a woman aged 40-49 years in good health.

This clonotype was seen a handful of times. J is TRBJ2-5 and V is TRBV29-1, with 9 bases aligning to TRBD1. The germline V gene encodes CDR1 SQVTM and CDR2 ANQGSEA. J was trimmed by 5 bases and V by 3 bases; bases with no gene match: 4. This CDR3 is 13 amino acids long. CDR3 DNA: TGCAGCGTTGATCTACAGGGGGCTGAGACCCAGTACTTC. This encodes CSVDLQGAETQYF.

The J gene is TRBJ2-1, the V gene TRBV9; 13 bases line up with TRBD2. The CDR3 spans 18 residues. J lost 7 bases, V lost 0 bases, and 10 bases had no gene match. Germline V CDR1 and CDR2: SGDLS, YYNGEE. The CDR3 sequence: CASSVDPRLAGGLNEQFF. CDR3 coding DNA: TGTGCCAGCAGCGTAGATCCCCGACTAGCGGGGGGACTGAATGAGCAGTTCTTC.

There are a few counts of this clonotype. This chain uses TRBV5-4 with TRBJ1-6; no reliable D call. Looked up from germline, CDR1 is SGHNT and CDR2 is YYREEE (reference sequence). Deletions cut 4 bases from V and 7 bases from J, with 15 bases between. The length of the CDR3 is 15 residues. The CDR3 reads CASSELDPENSPLHF. The DNA of the CDR3 is TGTGCCAGCAGCGAACTGGACCCTGAGAATTCACCCCTCCACTTT.

This clonotype showed up just a few times. This may be a read error: a much more frequent sequence differs by one nucleotide. The V and J genes are TRBV10-3 and TRBJ2-4, with TRBD1 identical over 7 bases. The assigned J gene may be wrong: the sequence end matches TRBJ2-7 better. Looked up from germline, CDR1 is ENHRY and CDR2 is SYGVKD. This CDR3 contains 14 residues. CDR3 sequence (DNA): TGTGCCATCAGGGGGCAAGACAGGGCCTACGAGCAGTACTTC. Its protein is CAIRGQDRAYEQYF.

V usage is TRBV4-1 and J usage is TRBJ2-1; the D call may be TRBD1 or TRBD2 (5 bases each). V lost 1 base and J lost 10, with 26 bases in between. The CDR3 spans 18 residues. Germline V gene sequence: CDR1 MGHRA, CDR2 YSYEKL. The CDR3 sequence is CASSQVWRGAPIQWEQFF. Written as DNA, the CDR3 is TGCGCCAGCAGCCAAGTTTGGCGAGGGGCGCCGATACAATGGGAGCAGTTCTTC.

This rearrangement joins TRBV4-1 to TRBJ2-7, with D tentatively TRBD1 (6 bases). The CDR3 loop spans 13 amino acids. Germline V gene lookup returns CDR1 MGHRA and CDR2 YSYEKL. Trimming pared 6 bases from V and 3 bases from J, leaving 12 bases between. CDR3 residues: CASSQRQDYEQYF. Written as DNA, the CDR3 is TGCGCCAGCAGTCAAAGACAGGACTACGAGCAGTACTTC.

The rearrangement links TRBV13 to TRBJ2-4, with D perhaps matching TRBD1 or TRBD2 (5 bases each). V gave up 3 bases and J gave up 0 bases, with 12 bases separating them. The CDR3 consists of 16 residues. CDR1 and CDR2 from the germline V gene are PRHDT and FYEKMQ (reference sequence). CDR3 DNA sequence: TGTGCCAGCAGCTTGAGGGCAGGACAAGCCAAAAACATTCAGTACTTC. It codes for CASSLRAGQAKNIQYF.

CDR3 region: CASSPWDSSQGYTF. CDR3 in DNA: TGTGCCAGCTCACCATGGGACAGCTCACAAGGCTACACCTTC. J is TRBJ1-2 and V is TRBV18; 7 bases fit TRBD1. CDR3 size: 14 residues. After removal of 2 bases from V and 8 bases from J, the junction contained 8 bases not matched to a gene. Looked up from germline, CDR1 is KGHSH and CDR2 is LQKENI.

This clonotype was detected only a few times. The chain has TRBV6-1 and TRBJ1-2; 8 bases align to TRBD1. Per the germline V gene, CDR1 is MNHNS and CDR2 is SASEGT. Trimming took 6 bases from V and 4 from J; bases not matched to a gene: 7. The CDR3 length is 14 residues. Here the CDR3 reads CASRPGQGSYGYTF. The CDR3 DNA sequence: TGTGCCAGCAGACCCGGACAGGGTTCCTATGGCTACACCTTC.

This chain links TRBV29-1 with TRBJ1-2; possibly TRBD1 for D (6 bases). CDR3 length: 14 amino acids. Trimming took 3 bases from V and 0 from J, leaving 11 bases between them. Germline V gives CDR1 SQVTM, CDR2 ANQGSEA. The CDR3 sequence is CSVEWGAPNYGYTF. The CDR3 DNA is TGCAGCGTTGAGTGGGGGGCTCCTAACTATGGCTACACCTTC. The full variable domain, its missing parts supplied by reference TRBV29-1 and TRBJ1-2, is SAVISQKPSRDICQRGTSLTIQCQVDSQVTMMFWYRQQPGQSLTLIATANQGSEATYESGFVIDKFPISRPNLTFSTLTVSNMSPEDSSIYLCSVEWGAPNYGYTFGSGTRLTVV.

The chain employs TRBV7-9 and TRBJ1-1; possibly TRBD1 for D (5 bases). Per the germline V gene, CDR1 is SEHNR and CDR2 is FQNEAQ (reference sequence). The CDR3 sequence is 16 residues long. V gave up 0 bases and J gave up 4 bases, with 15 bases separating them. The CDR3 loop is CASSLAPGEGSTEAFF. Here the CDR3 DNA reads TGTGCCAGCAGCTTAGCCCCGGGGGAGGGGAGCACTGAAGCTTTCTTT.

The V and J genes are TRBV18 and TRBJ2-4; 8 bases are a match to TRBD2. Trimming took 1 base from V and 6 from J; bases not matched to a gene: 5. The CDR3 is made up of 15 amino acids. CDR1 is KGHSH, CDR2 LQKENI, per germline. The CDR3 DNA reads as TGTGCCAGCTCACCACGGAGCGGGGGCGGAAACATTCAGTACTTC. Its translation: CASSPRSGGGNIQYF. The full variable domain, with the rest looked up from reference TRBV18 and TRBJ2-4, is NAGVMQNPRHLVRRRGQEARLRCSPMKGHSHVYWYRQLPEEGLKFMVYLQKENIIDESGMPKERFSAEFPKEGPSILRIQQVVRGDSAAYFCASSPRSGGGNIQYFGAGTRLSVL.

The gene calls are TRBV6-5 and TRBJ1-5; the D gene is possibly TRBD1 (6 bases). The CDR3 has 18 amino acids. From germline, CDR1 is MNHEY and CDR2 SVGAGI. Between the trimmed V and J ends, which lost 0 bases and 4 bases, there was a span of 19 bases. The DNA of the CDR3 is TGTGCCAGCAGTTACTCCATCTCCAGGACAGCACTTAATCAGCCCCAGCATTTT. Its translation is CASSYSISRTALNQPQHF.

There are many counts of this clonotype. Germline is not matched at one junction end, which may reflect a read error. The chain employs TRBV7-7 and TRBJ2-5; the D gene is possibly TRBD1 (5 bases). The germline V gene encodes CDR1 SSHAT and CDR2 FNYEAQ (reference sequence). The CDR3 runs 17 residues. The chain's CDR3 is CASSLKLGDRYQETQYF. As DNA, the CDR3 is TGTGCTAGCAGCTTAAAGTTAGGGGATCGGTACCAAGAGACCCAGTACTTC. Full variable domain (missing parts from reference TRBV7-7 and TRBJ2-5): GAGVSQSPRYKVTKRGQDVTLRCDPISSHATLYWYQQALGQGPEFLTYFNYEAQPDKSGLPSDRFSAERPEGSISTLTIQRTEQRDSAMYRCASSLKLGDRYQETQYFGPGTRLLVL.

The chain couples TRBV27 to TRBJ2-4; either TRBD1 or TRBD2 may supply D (5 bases each). Germline lookup yields CDR1 MNHEY and CDR2 SMNVEV (reference sequence). Trimming took 6 bases from V and 13 from J, leaving 22 bases between them. This CDR3 region has 14 residues. CDR3 coding DNA: TGTGCCAGCAGCCCCCAGCAGGCAAAAGGGGAGCAGTACTTC. Translation: CASSPQQAKGEQYF.

V usage is TRBV3-1 and J usage is TRBJ1-2; no clear D. The CDR3 is 15 amino acids. V lost 0 bases to trimming and J lost 6 bases, with 14 bases between them. Looked up from germline, CDR1 is LGHDT and CDR2 is YNNKEL (reference sequence). CDR3 region: CASSQDEGSGHGYTF. CDR3 nucleotide sequence: TGTGCCAGCAGCCAAGATGAGGGTTCTGGTCATGGCTACACCTTC. Full variable domain (remainder filled in from reference TRBV3-1 and TRBJ1-2): DTAVSQTPKYLVTQMGNDKSIKCEQNLGHDTMYWYKQDSKKFLKIMFSYNNKELIINETVPNRFSPKSPDKAHLNLHINSLELGDSAVYFCASSQDEGSGHGYTFGSGTRLTVV.

The count of this clonotype is one. CDR3: CASSLFTGDNEQFF. DNA of the CDR3: TGCGCCAGCAGCTTGTTTACAGGGGACAATGAGCAGTTCTTC. The gene calls are TRBV5-1 and TRBJ2-1, with 7 bases lining up with TRBD1. There are 14 residues in the CDR3. V was clipped by 1 base and J by 5 bases; unmatched bases: 3. CDR1 and CDR2 (germline): SGHRS, YFSETQ.

The chain is built from TRBV20-1 and TRBJ1-2, with no clear D. This CDR3 is 14 amino acids long. V gave up 3 bases and J gave up 0 bases, with 11 bases separating them. Germline CDR1 DFQATT, CDR2 SNEGSKA (reference sequence). Here the CDR3 reads CSARAIISNYGYTF. In nucleotides, the CDR3 is TGCAGTGCTAGGGCTATTATTTCTAACTATGGCTACACCTTC.

This clonotype was recorded a few times. The chain couples TRBV12-3 or TRBV12-4 to TRBJ1-4; D call uncertain. V was trimmed by 4 bases and J by 4 bases, leaving 13 bases between them. CDR3 length: 15 amino acids. The CDR3 DNA reads TGTGCCAGCAGTTCGCGGGCGGGTTTTAATGAAAAACTGTTTTTT. Protein: CASSSRAGFNEKLFF.

This clonotype showed up many times. The chain carries TRBV15 and TRBJ2-7; TRBD1 aligns across 10 bases. The germline V gene has CDR1 LNHNV and CDR2 YYDKDF (reference sequence). The CDR3 contains 15 residues. J gave up 4 bases and V 5 bases, and 8 bases lay outside the gene matches. CDR3 amino acids: CATSRLDRGIYEQYF. As DNA, the CDR3 is TGTGCCACCAGCCGCCTGGACAGGGGGATTTACGAGCAGTACTTC.

A few counts support this clonotype. This chain connects TRBV28 to TRBJ1-1; D not certain. The V and J ends lost 5 bases and 0 bases respectively, with 16 bases between them. The CDR3 loop spans 16 amino acids. Germline CDR1 is MDHEN and CDR2 is SYDVKM. Here the CDR3 reads CASSINQANMNTEAFF. The CDR3 DNA reads TGTGCCAGCAGTATTAATCAGGCAAACATGAACACTGAAGCTTTCTTT.

V usage is TRBV28 and J usage is TRBJ1-2, with D possibly TRBD1 on 5 matching bases. CDR3 length: 16 residues. Germline V gene data show CDR1 as MDHEN and CDR2 as SYDVKM. The V end lost 6 bases, the J end lost 0 bases, and 17 bases lay between the germline ends. The CDR3 sequence: CASSRGTSGANYGYTF. The CDR3, as DNA: TGTGCCAGCAGCCGAGGGACTAGCGGGGCTAACTATGGCTACACCTTC.